This TCR beta chain was recovered during a study of liver allograft versus peripheral blood T cells. Study details: Transplanted livers and recipients' peripheral blood had their T cell receptor repertoires compared.

Findings and limits, study-wide: Reportedly, the T cell receptor repertoires present inside liver allografts differed from those in peripheral blood.

This clonotype has at least ten counts. Its antigen is not known. TCRdb processed the reads anew with MiXCR; each CDR3 protein has one entry. The profile covers 7,500 to 9,000 distinct CDR3 sequences, with 15% to 20% appearing a single time and approximately 4.3% taken by the ten largest. The TCR originated in a human patient who had a liver transplant. The graft donor may have given rise to some T cells.

The CDR3 loop is CASSQIDRGLYGYTF. In nucleotides, the CDR3 is TGTGCCAGCAGCCAAATAGACAGGGGACTCTATGGCTACACCTTC. J is TRBJ1-2 and V is TRBV14; 8 bases line up with TRBD1. CDR1 is SGHDN, CDR2 FVKESK, per germline. V dropped 2 bases and J dropped 4; count of bases not matched to a gene: 6. There are 15 residues in the CDR3. Variable domain in full (rest from reference TRBV14 and TRBJ1-2): EAGVTQFPSHSVIEKGQTVTLRCDPISGHDNLYWYRRVMGKEIKFLLHFVKESKQDESGMPNNRFLAERTGGTYSTLKVQPAELEDSGVYFCASSQIDRGLYGYTFGSGTRLTVV.